This TCR beta chain stems from a study of T cells in Graves' hyperthyroidism and ophthalmopathy. RNA transcripts yielded amplified TCR beta CDR3 regions. The primer set for the first-round RT-PCR of the TCR CDR3 was HTBI. Via MiXCR, TCRdb re-called the multiplex PCR reads, giving one row per CDR3 protein. The repertoire has a few hundred thousand distinct CDR3 sequences, over 15% of them found once; the top ten carry roughly 49%. The ends were cut back, 0 bases at V and 0 bases at J, with 15 bases in the middle. Germline assignment: CDR1 LGHDT and CDR2 YNNKEL (reference sequence). This CDR3 is built from 19 residues. This clonotype showed up just once.

V gene TRBV3-1 combines with J gene TRBJ1-6; TRBD1 might be the D (5 bases). The sample was blood. The receptor's source is a woman between 50 and 59 years old with Graves' hyperthyroidism. CDR3 in amino acids: CASSQEAGKDSSYNSPLHF. The CDR3, as DNA: TGTGCCAGCAGCCAAGAGGCAGGGAAGGATAGCTCCTATAATTCACCCCTCCACTTT.